The rows below give T cell receptor beta chains drawn from one sample of a study of shared clonotypes between healthy human individuals. Repertoires were generated with immunoSEQ multiplex PCR, while TCRdb's copy carries only in-frame clones and drops some. The sample includes some 2 million clones, roughly 94% of them seen just once. Material for sequencing was naive CD4+ T cells sorted from blood. Receptors originate from a man aged 18 to 29 in good health. CDR3s include the opening cysteine and the closing phenylalanine or tryptophan. The D gene is left open where the match is weak. Expanded clones are given a class, and other clones once, few, many or no size at all.

J gene: TRBJ1-1; clone size: .; D gene: .; V gene: TRBV6-5; CDR3 DNA: TGTGCCAGCAGAACAGGGCGCTCTGAAGCTTTCTTT; CDR3 protein: CASRTGRSEAFF
J gene: TRBJ2-7; clone size: .; D gene: TRBD2; V gene: TRBV18; CDR3 DNA: TGTGCCAGCTCACGAACCGGGACTAGCGGGAGGGGAAGCTCCTACGAGCAGTACTTC; CDR3 protein: CASSRTGTSGRGSSYEQYF
J gene: TRBJ2-5; clone size: .; D gene: .; V gene: TRBV5-1; CDR3 DNA: TGCGCCAGCAGCTTGTCCCCCTCGGGGCCGTACCAAGAGACCCAGTACTTC; CDR3 protein: CASSLSPSGPYQETQYF
J gene: TRBJ1-1; clone size: .; D gene: .; V gene: TRBV6-1; CDR3 DNA: TGTGCCAGCAGTGATGGGGTTATGAACACTGAAGCTTTCTTT; CDR3 protein: CASSDGVMNTEAFF
J gene: TRBJ2-3; clone size: .; D gene: .; V gene: TRBV5-1; CDR3 DNA: TGCGCCAGCAGCTTGGATGGGTCCCGCACAGATACGCAGTATTTT; CDR3 protein: CASSLDGSRTDTQYF
J gene: TRBJ1-1; clone size: once; D gene: .; V gene: TRBV6-5; CDR3 DNA: TGTGCCAGCGCCCGGGGGCTGGGCACTGAAGCTTTCTTT; CDR3 protein: CASARGLGTEAFF
J gene: TRBJ2-1; clone size: .; D gene: TRBD2; V gene: TRBV5-1; CDR3 DNA: TGCGCCAGCACCCTCCCTAGCGGGGGGGCGGATGAGCAGTTCTTC; CDR3 protein: CASTLPSGGADEQFF
J gene: TRBJ2-3; clone size: .; D gene: TRBD2; V gene: TRBV4-1; CDR3 DNA: TGCGCCAGCAGCCTCGGGACTAGCGGGTCCCGCACAGATACGCAGTATTTT; CDR3 protein: CASSLGTSGSRTDTQYF
J gene: TRBJ1-2; clone size: .; D gene: .; V gene: TRBV12-5; CDR3 DNA: TGTGCTAGTGGTTTGACAGGGAACTATGGCTACACCTTC; CDR3 protein: CASGLTGNYGYTF
J gene: TRBJ1-2; clone size: once; D gene: .; V gene: TRBV4-2; CDR3 DNA: TGTGCCAGCAGCCAAGGGCAGTCCGGTGGCTACACCTTC; CDR3 protein: CASSQGQSGGYTF
J gene: TRBJ2-7; clone size: .; D gene: .; V gene: TRBV4-1; CDR3 DNA: TGCGCCAGCAGCCAAGATCCAACAGGTCTCTCCTACGAGCAGTACTTC; CDR3 protein: CASSQDPTGLSYEQYF
J gene: TRBJ2-7; clone size: .; D gene: .; V gene: TRBV29-1; CDR3 DNA: TGCAGCGTTGCAAATAACGAGCAGTACTTC; CDR3 protein: CSVANNEQYF
J gene: TRBJ1-3; clone size: .; D gene: .; V gene: TRBV18; CDR3 DNA: TGTGCCAGCTCACCAGGGGCAGCCTCTGGAAACACCATATATTTT; CDR3 protein: CASSPGAASGNTIYF
J gene: TRBJ2-1; clone size: .; D gene: TRBD2; V gene: TRBV7-2; CDR3 DNA: TGTGCCAGCAGCACCCGGACTAGCGGGATTTCCAGCAATGAGCAGTTCTTC; CDR3 protein: CASSTRTSGISSNEQFF
J gene: TRBJ2-1; clone size: .; D gene: .; V gene: TRBV4-3; CDR3 DNA: TGCGCCAGCTTTTCCCGACGAAACCTTAGCTACAATGAGCAGTTCTTC; CDR3 protein: CASFSRRNLSYNEQFF
J gene: TRBJ2-5; clone size: .; D gene: TRBD1; V gene: TRBV30; CDR3 DNA: TGTGCCTGGACGTTGGCAGGGGGTCTCCAAGGGACCCAGTACTTC; CDR3 protein: CAWTLAGGLQGTQYF